This is a list of T cell receptor beta chains from one sample in a study of T cell changes during pregnancy in multiple sclerosis. The repertoire was sequenced with immunoSEQ multiplex PCR; TCRdb's copy has only in-frame clones and lacks some. The repertoire has around 59,000 clones, around 92% of them found once; the top ten carry about 0.93%. Sequenced here: peripheral blood, sampled in the first trimester of pregnancy. These receptors originate from a female donor with multiple sclerosis, enrolled in a pregnancy study. Both conserved end residues are part of each CDR3. The D gene is left open where the match is weak. Part of the rows lack a size; the others show once, few, many or a class for expanded clones.

>once|TRBV6-6|TRBJ2-1|TRBD2
CASSQNSGVVYNEQFF
TGTGCCAGCAGCCAGAATAGCGGGGTGGTCTACAATGAGCAGTTCTTC
>NA|TRBV4-3|TRBJ1-4|TRBD1
CASSHGQGAAVAPLFF
TGCGCCAGCAGCCATGGACAGGGGGCGGCGGTAGCCCCACTGTTTTTT
>NA|TRBV6-6|TRBJ1-2|TRBD1
CAIQGAGGYTF
TGTGCCATACAGGGGGCCGGCGGCTACACCTTC
>NA|TRBV5-1|TRBJ1-3|NA
CASSLGATDNTIYF
TGCGCCAGCAGCTTGGGCGCCACAGACAACACCATATATTTT
>NA|TRBV19|TRBJ2-1|NA
CASSNRVNNEQFF
TGTGCCAGTAGCAATCGAGTGAACAATGAGCAGTTCTTC
>NA|TRBV10-2|TRBJ2-3|TRBD2
CASRGAGGSTDTQYF
TGCGCCAGCAGGGGAGCGGGGGGGAGCACAGATACGCAGTATTTT
>NA|TRBV5-5|TRBJ1-1|TRBD1
CASSLDRGRMNTEAFF
TGTGCCAGCAGCTTGGACAGGGGACGCATGAACACTGAAGCTTTCTTT
>NA|TRBV11-1|TRBJ1-1|NA
CASSSRQRYTEAFF
TGTGCCAGCAGCTCACGACAGCGCTACACTGAAGCTTTCTTT
>NA|TRBV5-6|TRBJ1-6|NA
CASSLAGHNSPLHF
TGTGCCAGCAGCTTGGCAGGGCATAATTCACCCCTCCACTTT
>NA|TRBV18|TRBJ1-2|NA
CASSPIREQTRYGYTF
TGTGCCAGCTCACCCATACGCGAACAGACCCGCTATGGCTACACCTTC
>NA|TRBV6-4|TRBJ2-3|TRBD2
CASSDRGETDTQYF
TGTGCCAGCAGTGACCGGGGGGAGACAGATACGCAGTATTTT